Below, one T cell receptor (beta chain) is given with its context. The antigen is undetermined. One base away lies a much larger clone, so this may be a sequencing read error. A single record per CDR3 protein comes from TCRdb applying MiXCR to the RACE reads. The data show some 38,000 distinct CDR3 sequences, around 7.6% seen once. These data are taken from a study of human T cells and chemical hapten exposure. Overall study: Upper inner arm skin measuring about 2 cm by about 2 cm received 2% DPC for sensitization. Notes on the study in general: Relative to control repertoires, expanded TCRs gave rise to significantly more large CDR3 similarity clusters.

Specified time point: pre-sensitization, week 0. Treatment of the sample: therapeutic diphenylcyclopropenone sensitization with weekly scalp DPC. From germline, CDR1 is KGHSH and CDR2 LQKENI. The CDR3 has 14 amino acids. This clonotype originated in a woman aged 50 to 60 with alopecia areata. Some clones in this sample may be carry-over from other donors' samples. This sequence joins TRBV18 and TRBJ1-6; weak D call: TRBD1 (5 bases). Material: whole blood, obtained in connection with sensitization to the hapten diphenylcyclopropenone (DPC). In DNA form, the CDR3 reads TGTACCAGCTCACCACAGGTGGGAAATTCACCCCTCCACTTT. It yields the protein CTSSPQVGNSPLHF.